This T cell receptor (beta chain) came from a study of OX40 agonist ivuxolimab in advanced cancers. In the study overall: Patients were infused with ivuxolimab every 2 weeks at 0.01 to 10 mg/kg. Findings and caveats of the study: The work left the antigen specificity of expanded peripheral T cells undetermined. Expanded clones were, on average, more numerous in CD8+ T cells than in CD4+.

The CDR3 spans 15 residues. CDR1 and CDR2 (germline): MNHNS, SASEGT. With V trimmed by 4 bases and J by 5 bases, 7 bases remained unmatched. This clone has just one count. The antigen remains unidentified. With autoimmune disease history or systemic immunosuppression, patients were excluded. Using immunoSEQ multiplex PCR, the repertoire was profiled, and TCRdb retains in-frame clones only, with some absent. The data contain around 70,000 clones, 85% of them singletons. V gene TRBV6-1 combines with J gene TRBJ1-4, with TRBD1 matching over 7 bases. The TCR was taken from an adult with an advanced solid tumor such as melanoma, head and neck, liver or kidney cancer. Sample: CD4+ or CD8+ T cells sorted from blood, taken in a trial of the OX40 agonist ivuxolimab. The CDR3 DNA reads TGTGCCAGCAGTGTGGAGGGACAGAGGAATGAAAAACTGTTTTTT. This sequence encodes CASSVEGQRNEKLFF.